The next 9 T cell receptor beta chains were all read from a single sample in a study of OX40 agonist ivuxolimab in advanced cancers. The assay was immunoSEQ multiplex PCR, and TCRdb's table has in-frame clones only and misses some. There are about 73,000 clones in the sample; approximately 91% occur only once, and around 0.73% lies in the top ten. The sequences come from CD4+ or CD8+ T cells sorted from blood, collected in a trial of the OX40 agonist ivuxolimab. These receptors originate from an adult with an advanced solid tumor such as melanoma, head and neck, liver or kidney cancer.

V is TRBV15 and J is TRBJ2-3; a possible D gene is TRBD1 (6 bases). The CDR3 loop spans 14 amino acids. Germline CDR1 and CDR2: LNHNV and YYDKDF (reference sequence). The V end was cut by 8 bases, the J end by 1 base, with 13 bases between. CDR3 protein: CATARDTGTDTQYF. DNA for the CDR3: TGTGCCACCGCTCGGGACACCGGCACAGATACGCAGTATTTT.

The chain employs TRBV6-5 and TRBJ1-5; a weak D match, TRBD1 (5 bases). The CDR3 extends over 16 amino acids. V lost 0 bases and J lost 4, with 13 bases in between. CDR1 and CDR2 (germline): MNHEY, SVGAGI. The DNA of the CDR3 is TGTGCCAGCAGTTACTCCGCCCCGAGGGGAAATCAGCCCCAGCATTTT. Protein sequence: CASSYSAPRGNQPQHF.

This chain uses TRBV28 with TRBJ1-2; D is unresolved. Looked up from germline, CDR1 is MDHEN and CDR2 is SYDVKM. The CDR3 contains 12 residues. Deletions cut 5 bases from V and 14 bases from J, with 18 bases between. The CDR3 protein is CASSPSPRKMTF. As DNA, the CDR3 is TGTGCCAGCAGTCCCTCCCCGAGGAAGATGACCTTC.

J is TRBJ2-2 and V is TRBV5-4, with D unresolved. This CDR3 has 13 residues. From germline, CDR1 is SGHNT and CDR2 YYREEE (reference sequence). Deletions cut 0 bases from V and 5 bases from J, with 5 bases between. The CDR3 region is CASSLAATGELFF. The DNA of the CDR3 is TGTGCCAGCAGCTTGGCGGCGACCGGGGAGCTGTTTTTT.

The gene calls are TRBV6-5 and TRBJ2-1; 7 bases line up with TRBD2. From germline, CDR1 is MNHEY and CDR2 SVGAGI. J lost 2 bases, V lost 11 bases, and 12 bases had no gene match. The CDR3 totals 15 residues. The CDR3 nucleotides read TGTGCCTCAAGTCGGGGAGGGACCCCCTACAATGAGCAGTTCTTC. Amino acid sequence: CASSRGGTPYNEQFF.

This sequence joins TRBV2 and TRBJ1-1, with unresolved D. Germline assignment: CDR1 SNHLY and CDR2 FYNNEI. Between the trimmed V and J ends, which lost 3 bases and 4 bases, there was a span of 9 bases. The CDR3 extends over 13 amino acids. DNA for the CDR3: TGTGCCAGCAGTGAGGTGGTAAGCACTGAAGCTTTCTTT. It is translated as CASSEVVSTEAFF.

This chain joins TRBV10-3 and TRBJ1-1, with TRBD1 matching 9 bases. The CDR3 runs to 12 residues. After removal of 7 bases from V and 4 bases from J, the junction contained 1 base not matched to a gene. The germline V gene has CDR1 ENHRY and CDR2 SYGVKD. The CDR3: CAIKTGGTEAFF. Here the CDR3 DNA reads TGTGCCATCAAGACAGGGGGCACTGAAGCTTTCTTT.

By sample share, this clone is medium-sized. This chain uses TRBV19 with TRBJ1-1; 7 positions agree with TRBD1. The ends lost 7 bases at V and 1 base at J; junction bases unmatched: 3. The CDR3 spans 13 residues. CDR1 and CDR2 (germline): LNHDA, SQIVND (reference sequence). The CDR3 reads CASKRQGNTEAFF. CDR3 DNA: TGTGCCAGTAAGCGACAGGGGAACACTGAAGCTTTCTTT.

The V and J genes are TRBV6-1 and TRBJ2-7; D uncertain. Trimming took off 7 bases at V and 0 bases at J, with 7 bases between the two ends. Germline V lookup: CDR1 MNHNS, CDR2 SASEGT. The CDR3 loop spans 12 amino acids. In DNA, the CDR3 is TGTGCCAGCATAAGAAACTCCTACGAGCAGTACTTC. Amino acids: CASIRNSYEQYF.